This TCR beta chain was recorded in a study of blood T cell repertoires in COVID-19. Germline V gives CDR1 SGHRS, CDR2 YFSETQ. V was trimmed by 0 bases and J by 6 bases, leaving 12 bases between them. The CDR3 runs 14 residues. As originally analysed: Amplified reference gene primers provided the basis for estimating nucleated cell counts. The assay was immunoSEQ multiplex PCR, and TCRdb's table has in-frame clones only and misses some. Clone size and V and J calls were adopted from that table, with D and trimming inferred from the DNA. The sample includes about 200,000 clones, approximately 90% seen only once; the top ten take 10%.

This receptor was taken from a woman between 45 and 65 years old with COVID-19, enrolled during active disease. The J gene is TRBJ1-2, the V gene TRBV5-1, with D unresolved. The sequencing sample was made of peripheral blood. The CDR3 sequence: CASSLAVLSDGYTF. CDR3 coding DNA: TGCGCCAGCAGCTTGGCCGTCCTGAGTGATGGCTACACCTTC.